Listed below are T cell receptor beta chains from one sample, sequenced in a study of vaccination and CD4 T cells after COVID-19. Each CDR3 protein is one row after TCRdb ran MiXCR on the PCR reads. Seen here are 25,000 to 30,000 distinct CDR3 sequences, roughly a third observed once, and the top ten hold roughly 3.5%. No antigen has been identified for these receptors. This material consisted of CD4+ T cells from blood, cultured in vitro, taken about 7 months after SARS-CoV-2 vaccination. Every receptor here comes from a human donor who had recovered from COVID-19. Both conserved end residues are part of each CDR3. The D gene is left open where the match is weak. Some rows mark clone size as missing; the rest say once, few, many or name a class of expanded clone.

D gene	clone size	V gene	J gene	CDR3 protein	CDR3 DNA
-	-	TRBV5-8	TRBJ1-2	CASSLEGVIGGYTF	TGTGCCAGCAGCTTGGAAGGGGTCATAGGGGGCTACACCTTC
-	few	TRBV6-2/TRBV6-3	TRBJ2-7	CASKSRVYEQYF	TGTGCCAGCAAAAGTCGTGTCTACGAGCAGTACTTC
TRBD1	few	TRBV7-3	TRBJ2-2	CASSLTGQGTGELFF	TGTGCCAGCAGCTTAACGGGACAGGGAACCGGGGAGCTGTTTTTT
-	-	TRBV20-1	TRBJ2-7	CSALRISYEQYF	TGCAGTGCTTTACGGATATCCTACGAGCAGTACTTC
TRBD1	few	TRBV19	TRBJ1-5	CASSSPPGTGVDQPQHF	TGTGCCAGTAGTAGCCCCCCCGGGACAGGGGTGGACCAGCCCCAGCATTTT
-	-	TRBV7-9	TRBJ2-7	CASSLQYEQYF	TGTGCCAGCAGCTTACAGTACGAGCAGTACTTC
TRBD2	-	TRBV18	TRBJ2-7	CASSPNPPLAGGEEQYF	TGTGCCAGCTCACCAAATCCTCCGCTAGCGGGAGGAGAAGAGCAGTACTTC
TRBD1	-	TRBV7-2	TRBJ1-1	CASSLYAQGGTEAFF	TGTGCCAGCAGCCTCTATGCCCAGGGGGGCACTGAAGCTTTCTTT
-	few	TRBV7-9	TRBJ2-3	CASSLVSPDTQYF	TGTGCCAGCAGCTTAGTGTCACCCGATACGCAGTATTTT
TRBD1	-	TRBV20-1	TRBJ1-2	CSAALTGGADYGYTF	TGCAGTGCCGCTCTAACAGGGGGAGCGGACTATGGCTACACCTTC
TRBD1	-	TRBV2	TRBJ1-1	CASRGQGSTEAFF	TGTGCCAGCAGGGGACAGGGGAGCACTGAAGCTTTCTTT
TRBD2	-	TRBV18	TRBJ2-7	CASSPGLAGDEQYF	TGTGCCAGCTCACCGGGACTAGCGGGAGACGAGCAGTACTTC
-	-	TRBV25-1	TRBJ1-6	CASSKPAQPLHF	TGTGCCAGCAGTAAGCCCGCGCAACCCCTCCACTTT
TRBD1	-	TRBV4-1	TRBJ1-5	CAGSRPGQGLKPQHF	TGCGCCGGCAGCCGCCCGGGACAGGGGCTGAAGCCCCAGCATTTT
TRBD2	-	TRBV20-1	TRBJ2-2	CSASTSGRGHTGELFF	TGCAGTGCCTCGACTAGCGGGAGAGGGCACACCGGGGAGCTGTTTTTT
-	once	TRBV5-1	TRBJ1-6	CASSGSWGYNSPLHF	TGCGCCAGCAGCGGTTCATGGGGGTACAATTCACCCCTCCACTTT
TRBD2	few	TRBV19	TRBJ2-5	CASSLKRENFIRETQYF	TGTGCCAGTAGTCTTAAGCGGGAGAACTTCATCCGGGAGACCCAGTACTTC